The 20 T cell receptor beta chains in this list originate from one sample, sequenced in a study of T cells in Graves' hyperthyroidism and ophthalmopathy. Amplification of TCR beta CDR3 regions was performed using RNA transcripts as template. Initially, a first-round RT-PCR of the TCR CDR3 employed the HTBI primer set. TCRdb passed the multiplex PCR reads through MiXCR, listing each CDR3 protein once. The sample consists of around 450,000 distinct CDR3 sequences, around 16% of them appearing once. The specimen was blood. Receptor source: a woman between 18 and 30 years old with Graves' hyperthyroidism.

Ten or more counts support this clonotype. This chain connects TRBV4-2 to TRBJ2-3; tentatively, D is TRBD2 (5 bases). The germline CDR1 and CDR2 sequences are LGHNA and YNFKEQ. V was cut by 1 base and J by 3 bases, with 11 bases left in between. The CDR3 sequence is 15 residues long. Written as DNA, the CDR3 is TGTGCCAGCAGCCAAGTGCGTCTAGCAACAGATACGCAGTATTTT. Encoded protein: CASSQVRLATDTQYF.

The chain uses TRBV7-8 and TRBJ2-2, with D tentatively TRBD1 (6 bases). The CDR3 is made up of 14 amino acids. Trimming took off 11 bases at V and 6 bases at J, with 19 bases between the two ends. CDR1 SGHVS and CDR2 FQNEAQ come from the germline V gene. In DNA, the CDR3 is TGTGCCTCCAGGGGTCACAATGGCGCCGGGGAGCTGTTTTTT. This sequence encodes CASRGHNGAGELFF.

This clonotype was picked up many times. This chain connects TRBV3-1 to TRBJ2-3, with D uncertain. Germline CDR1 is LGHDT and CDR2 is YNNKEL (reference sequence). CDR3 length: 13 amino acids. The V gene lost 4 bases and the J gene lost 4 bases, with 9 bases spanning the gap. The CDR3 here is CASSRDPPDTQYF. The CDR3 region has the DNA TGTGCCAGCAGCCGGGATCCTCCAGATACGCAGTATTTT.

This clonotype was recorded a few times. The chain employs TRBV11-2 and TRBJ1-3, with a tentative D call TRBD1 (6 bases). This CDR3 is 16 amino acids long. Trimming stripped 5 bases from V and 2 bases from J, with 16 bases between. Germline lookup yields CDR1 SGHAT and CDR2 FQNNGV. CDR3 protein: CASSRFTGKPGNTIYF. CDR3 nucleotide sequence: TGTGCCAGCAGCCGATTTACAGGGAAACCTGGAAACACCATATATTTT.

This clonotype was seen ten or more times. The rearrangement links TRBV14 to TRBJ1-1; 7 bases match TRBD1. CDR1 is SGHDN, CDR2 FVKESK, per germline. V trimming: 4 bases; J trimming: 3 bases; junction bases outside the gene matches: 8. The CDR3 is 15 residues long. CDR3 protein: CASSRTPGQYTEAFF. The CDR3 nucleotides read TGTGCCAGCAGCCGTACGCCGGGACAGTACACTGAAGCTTTCTTT.

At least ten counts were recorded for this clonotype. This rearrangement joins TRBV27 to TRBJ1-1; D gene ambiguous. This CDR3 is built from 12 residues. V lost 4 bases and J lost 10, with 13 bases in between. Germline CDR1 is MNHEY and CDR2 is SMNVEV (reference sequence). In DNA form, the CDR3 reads TGTGCCAGCAGTTCCCCACCCGGGAGAGCTTTCTTT. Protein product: CASSSPPGRAFF.

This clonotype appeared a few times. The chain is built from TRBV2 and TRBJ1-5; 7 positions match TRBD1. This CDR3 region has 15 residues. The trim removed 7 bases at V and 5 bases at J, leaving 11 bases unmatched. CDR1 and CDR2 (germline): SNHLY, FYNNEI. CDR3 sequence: CASTPGGGTYQPQHF. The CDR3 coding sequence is TGTGCCAGCACTCCAGGGGGGGGTACCTATCAGCCCCAGCATTTT.

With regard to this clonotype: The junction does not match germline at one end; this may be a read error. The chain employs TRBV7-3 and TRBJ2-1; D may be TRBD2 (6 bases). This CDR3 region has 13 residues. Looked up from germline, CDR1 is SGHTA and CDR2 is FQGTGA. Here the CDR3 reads CAGSLERVNEQFF. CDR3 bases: TGTGCCGGCAGCTTAGAGCGGGTCAATGAGCAGTTCTTC. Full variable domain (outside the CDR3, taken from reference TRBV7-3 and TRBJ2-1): GAGVSQTPSNKVTEKGKYVELRCDPISGHTALYWYRQSLGQGPEFLIYFQGTGAADDSGLPNDRFFAVRPEGSVSTLKIQRTERGDSAVYLCAGSLERVNEQFFGPGTRLTVL.

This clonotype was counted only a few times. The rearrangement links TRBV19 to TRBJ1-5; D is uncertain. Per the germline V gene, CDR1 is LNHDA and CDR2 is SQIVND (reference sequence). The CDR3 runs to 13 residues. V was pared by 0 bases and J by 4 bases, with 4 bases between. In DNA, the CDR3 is TGTGCCAGTAGTATAGACGCTAATCAGCCCCAGCATTTT. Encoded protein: CASSIDANQPQHF.

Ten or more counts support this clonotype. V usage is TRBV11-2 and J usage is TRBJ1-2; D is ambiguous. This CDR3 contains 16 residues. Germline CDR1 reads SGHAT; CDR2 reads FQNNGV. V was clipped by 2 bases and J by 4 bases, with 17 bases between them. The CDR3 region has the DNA TGTGCCAGCAGCTTAACTTTACCGACCTCAGCCTATGGCTACACCTTC. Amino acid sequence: CASSLTLPTSAYGYTF.

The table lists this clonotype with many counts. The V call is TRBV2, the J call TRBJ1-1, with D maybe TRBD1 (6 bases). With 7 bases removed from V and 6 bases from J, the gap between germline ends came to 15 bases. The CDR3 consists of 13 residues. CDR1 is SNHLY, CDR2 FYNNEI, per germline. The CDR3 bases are TGTGCCAGCAACCTCAAAGGGGGGGCTGAAGCTTTCTTT. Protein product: CASNLKGGAEAFF.

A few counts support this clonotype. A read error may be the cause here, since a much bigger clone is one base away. The DNA for the CDR3 is TGTGCCAGCAGCTCCGGATCCGGGACTCCATACAATGAGCAGTCCTTC. Translation: CASSSGSGTPYNEQSF. The chain links TRBV11-1 to TRBJ2-1, with D possibly matching TRBD2 (6 bases). The CDR3 is 16 amino acids. CDR1 and CDR2 (germline): SGHAT, FQDESV (reference sequence). The complete variable domain, with remaining parts taken from reference TRBV11-1 and TRBJ2-1, reads EAEVAQSPRYKITEKSQAVAFWCDPISGHATLYWYRQILGQGPELLVQFQDESVVDDSQLPKDRFSAERLKGVDSTLKIQPAELGDSAMYLCASSSGSGTPYNEQSFGPGTRLTVL.

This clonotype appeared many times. The CDR3 nucleotides read TGCAGTGCTAGGAAATCAGGGGTCTATGGCTACACCTTC. Its protein product is CSARKSGVYGYTF. This chain uses TRBV20-1 with TRBJ1-2; D is perhaps TRBD1 (6 bases). This CDR3 comprises 13 residues. The germline V gene encodes CDR1 DFQATT and CDR2 SNEGSKA (reference sequence). Trimming left V 3 bases short and J 4 bases short, with 12 bases between.

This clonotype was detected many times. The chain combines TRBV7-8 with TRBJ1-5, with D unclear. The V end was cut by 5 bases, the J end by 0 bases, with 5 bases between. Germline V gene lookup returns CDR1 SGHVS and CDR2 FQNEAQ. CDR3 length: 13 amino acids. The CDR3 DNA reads TGTGCCAGCAGCATGAATAGCAATCAGCCCCAGCATTTT. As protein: CASSMNSNQPQHF.

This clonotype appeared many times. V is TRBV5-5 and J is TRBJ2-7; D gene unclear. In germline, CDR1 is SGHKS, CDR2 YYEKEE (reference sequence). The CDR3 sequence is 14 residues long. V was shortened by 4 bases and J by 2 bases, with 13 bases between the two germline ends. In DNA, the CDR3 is TGTGCCAGCAGCCTCTGGACGGACGCCTACGAGCAGTACTTC. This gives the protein CASSLWTDAYEQYF.

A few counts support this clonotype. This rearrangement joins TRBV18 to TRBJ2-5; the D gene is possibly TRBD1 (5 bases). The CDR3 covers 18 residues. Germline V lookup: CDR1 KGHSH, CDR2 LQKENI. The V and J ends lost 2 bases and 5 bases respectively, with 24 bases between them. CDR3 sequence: CASSPGYMLWGFEETQYF. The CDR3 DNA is TGTGCCAGCTCACCAGGGTATATGTTATGGGGCTTTGAGGAGACCCAGTACTTC.

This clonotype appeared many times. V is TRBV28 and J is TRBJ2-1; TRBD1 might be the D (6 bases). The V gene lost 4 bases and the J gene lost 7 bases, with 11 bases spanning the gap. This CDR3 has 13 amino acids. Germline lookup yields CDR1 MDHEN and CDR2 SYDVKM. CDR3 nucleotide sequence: TGTGCCAGCAGTTCAAGGGGGAGTAATGAGCAGTTCTTC. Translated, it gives CASSSRGSNEQFF.

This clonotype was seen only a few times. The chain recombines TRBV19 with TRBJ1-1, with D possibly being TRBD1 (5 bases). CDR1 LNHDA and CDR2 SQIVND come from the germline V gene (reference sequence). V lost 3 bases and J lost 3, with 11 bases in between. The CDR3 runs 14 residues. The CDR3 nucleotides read TGTGCCAGTAGTATTGGGGGGTCGGACACTGAAGCTTTCTTT. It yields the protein CASSIGGSDTEAFF.

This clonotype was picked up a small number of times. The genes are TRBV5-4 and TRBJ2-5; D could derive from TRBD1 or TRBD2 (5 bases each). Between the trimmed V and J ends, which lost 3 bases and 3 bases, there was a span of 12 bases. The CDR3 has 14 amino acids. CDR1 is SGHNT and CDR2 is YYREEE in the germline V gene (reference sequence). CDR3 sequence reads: CASSWDGPKETQYF. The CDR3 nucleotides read TGTGCCAGCAGCTGGGACGGACCTAAAGAGACCCAGTACTTC.

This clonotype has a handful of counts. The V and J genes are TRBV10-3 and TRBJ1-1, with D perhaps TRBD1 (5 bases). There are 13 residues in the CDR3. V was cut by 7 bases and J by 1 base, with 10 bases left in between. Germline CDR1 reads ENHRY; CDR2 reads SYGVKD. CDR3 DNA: TGTGCCATCACCCAGGGAGAGAACACTGAAGCTTTCTTT. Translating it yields CAITQGENTEAFF.